The 23 T cell receptor beta chains listed next were all sequenced from one sample in a study of CD8 T cell repertoires and HIV-1 epitope variants. Produced via immunoSEQ multiplex PCR; TCRdb's table is partial and in-frame only. This sample carries roughly 6,800 clones, more than 55% of them seen once, and the ten largest clones take 43%. Their antigens are not known. What was sequenced was cultured CD8+ T cells derived from PBMCs. The receptors derive from a male donor with HIV.

This clone is medium-sized (0.01 to 0.1%). The V and J genes are TRBV9 and TRBJ1-1; D might be TRBD1 (5 bases). From germline, CDR1 is SGDLS and CDR2 YYNGEE. This CDR3 region has 14 residues. The V end lost 0 bases, the J end lost 1 base, and 7 bases lay between the germline ends. Here the CDR3 reads CASSVAGGNTEAFF. As DNA, the CDR3 is TGTGCCAGCAGCGTAGCTGGGGGGAACACTGAAGCTTTCTTT.

This chain joins TRBV28 and TRBJ2-1; maybe TRBD1 (6 bases). The V gene's germline CDR1 is MDHEN and CDR2 SYDVKM. The CDR3 contains 13 residues. Trimming pared 7 bases from V and 0 bases from J, leaving 7 bases between. CDR3 sequence: CASKDSSYNEQFF. CDR3 DNA sequence: TGTGCCAGCAAGGACAGCTCCTACAATGAGCAGTTCTTC. Full variable domain (rest looked up from reference TRBV28 and TRBJ2-1): DVKVTQSSRYLVKRTGEKVFLECVQDMDHENMFWYRQDPGLGLRLIYFSYDVKMKEKGDIPEGYSVSREKKERFSLILESASTNQTSMYLCASKDSSYNEQFFGPGTRLTVL.

The chain uses TRBV29-1 and TRBJ2-2; tentatively, D is TRBD2 (6 bases). Trimming took off 2 bases at V and 7 bases at J, with 20 bases between the two ends. CDR3 length: 16 residues. The germline gives CDR1 SQVTM, CDR2 ANQGSEA. This CDR3 reads CSVERPGLARGGELFF. The CDR3 region has the DNA TGCAGCGTTGAACGACCGGGACTCGCTAGGGGCGGGGAGCTGTTTTTT.

This clone has a handful of counts. J is TRBJ1-6 and V is TRBV4-3, with 10 bases lining up with TRBD1. The CDR3 has 16 residues. From germline, CDR1 is LGHNA and CDR2 YSLEER. V lost 0 bases, J lost 7 bases, and 3 bases stayed unmatched. The CDR3 reads CASSQDRGQGNSPLHF. DNA for the CDR3: TGCGCCAGCAGCCAAGATCGGGGACAGGGGAATTCACCCCTCCACTTT.

This clone was seen more than once but under ten times. The J gene is TRBJ1-1, the V gene TRBV10-3; unclear D gene. CDR1 and CDR2 from the germline V gene are ENHRY and SYGVKD. The CDR3 contains 12 residues. Trimming left V 6 bases short and J 0 bases short, with 5 bases between. The CDR3, as DNA: TGTGCCATCAGCCCAATGAACACTGAAGCTTTCTTT. It translates to CAISPMNTEAFF.

V usage is TRBV19 and J usage is TRBJ2-7, with D hard to call. Deletions cut 1 base from V and 4 bases from J, with 8 bases between. CDR3 length equals 13 residues. Per germline, CDR1 LNHDA and CDR2 SQIVND (reference sequence). Here the CDR3 DNA reads TGTGCCAGTAGTATAGCTCTGGCATACGAGCAGTACTTC. As protein: CASSIALAYEQYF.

The V gene is TRBV6-6, the J gene TRBJ1-3; D gene uncertain. This CDR3 region has 16 residues. Germline values: CDR1 MNHNY, CDR2 SVGAGI (reference sequence). The germline V and J ends were trimmed by 0 bases and 5 bases, with 14 bases remaining between them. The CDR3 protein is CASSYSNTGPRNTIYF. In DNA form, the CDR3 reads TGTGCCAGCAGTTACTCCAACACCGGCCCTCGAAACACCATATATTTT.

The chain uses TRBV21-1 and TRBJ2-6; the table's TRBD1 call for D was not verified on the DNA. TRBV21-1 is labeled a pseudogene. The CDR3 runs to 17 residues. The CDR3 bases are TGTGCCAGCCTGGCGGTCAGGGAAATATCCGGGGCCAACGTCCTGACTTTC. Residues: CASLAVREISGANVLTF.

This clone has more than one count but fewer than ten. This chain connects TRBV9 to TRBJ2-3; D possibly corresponds to TRBD1 (6 bases). Trimming took 6 bases from V and 14 from J, leaving 19 bases between them. CDR1 SGDLS and CDR2 YYNGEE come from the germline V gene. This CDR3 region has 12 residues. This CDR3 is CASTLINPGAYF. The CDR3 region has the DNA TGTGCCAGCACCCTAATTAACCCAGGGGCGTATTTT.

This chain connects TRBV7-8 to TRBJ2-3, with D unresolved. V was shortened by 3 bases and J by 3 bases, with 10 bases between the two germline ends. Germline V gives CDR1 SGHVS, CDR2 FQNEAQ. This CDR3 has 14 amino acids. This CDR3 is CASSFTAPTDTQYF. The CDR3 DNA reads as TGTGCCAGCAGCTTTACCGCGCCTACAGATACGCAGTATTTT.

The chain joins TRBV6-5 to TRBJ2-7; maybe TRBD1 (6 bases). V was trimmed by 5 bases and J by 2 bases, leaving 13 bases between them. This CDR3 comprises 14 residues. CDR1 is MNHEY and CDR2 is SVGAGI in the germline V gene. CDR3 loop: CASSPTGNTYEQYF. The CDR3, as DNA: TGTGCCAGCAGTCCAACAGGGAACACCTACGAGCAGTACTTC.

This chain uses TRBV11-3 with TRBJ2-3; TRBD1 aligns across 7 bases. The V and J ends lost 5 bases and 5 bases, in that order; junction bases with no gene match: 1. This CDR3 comprises 12 residues. Germline CDR1 reads SGHNT; CDR2 reads YENEEA. The CDR3 loop is CASSHRGDTQYF. The CDR3 nucleotides are TGTGCCAGCAGCCACAGGGGAGATACGCAGTATTTT.

The rearrangement links TRBV29-1 to TRBJ2-7; 8 nucleotides match TRBD2. The germline V gene encodes CDR1 SQVTM and CDR2 ANQGSEA. The V and J ends lost 5 bases and 3 bases, in that order; junction bases with no gene match: 3. The CDR3 sequence is 12 residues long. The CDR3 is CSVLSGSYEQYF. The CDR3 coding sequence is TGCAGCGTTTTGAGCGGGAGCTACGAGCAGTACTTC.

The chain links TRBV10-3 to TRBJ2-2, with 8 bases lining up with TRBD1. CDR1 and CDR2 (germline): ENHRY, SYGVKD. The V and J ends lost 6 bases and 4 bases, in that order; junction bases with no gene match: 7. There are 15 residues in the CDR3. CDR3 loop: CAISGDRRSTGELFF. As DNA, the CDR3 is TGTGCCATCAGCGGGGACAGGAGGTCCACCGGGGAGCTGTTTTTT.

The CDR3 nucleotides read TGTGCCAGCAGCCTGAGAGGACAGGGCTACGAGCAGTACTTC. It specifies CASSLRGQGYEQYF. V usage is TRBV14 and J usage is TRBJ2-7; 8 bases map to TRBD1. CDR3 length: 14 residues. Germline CDR1 and CDR2: SGHDN and FVKESK. After removal of 4 bases from V and 3 bases from J, the junction contained 5 bases not matched to a gene.

The V gene is TRBV7-9, the J gene TRBJ1-4; D remains ambiguous. This CDR3 region has 16 residues. Germline V lookup: CDR1 SEHNR, CDR2 FQNEAQ (reference sequence). The V and J ends lost 2 bases and 2 bases respectively, with 12 bases between them. The CDR3 sequence is CASSLRAGATNEKLFF. For the CDR3, the DNA is TGTGCCAGCAGCTTACGAGCGGGCGCGACTAATGAAAAACTGTTTTTT.

This clone was detected only a few times. The rearrangement uses TRBV11-2 and TRBJ2-5, with 10 bases that match TRBD1. The CDR3 covers 15 residues. CDR1 and CDR2 from the germline V gene are SGHAT and FQNNGV. V dropped 5 bases and J dropped 1; count of bases not matched to a gene: 4. For the CDR3, the DNA is TGTGCCAGCAGCCAGGGGACAGGGGCCCAAGAGACCCAGTACTTC. As protein: CASSQGTGAQETQYF. The whole variable domain, filled in from reference TRBV11-2 and TRBJ2-5, reads EAGVAQSPRYKIIEKRQSVAFWCNPISGHATLYWYQQILGQGPKLLIQFQNNGVVDDSQLPKDRFSAERLKGVDSTLKIQPAKLEDSAVYLCASSQGTGAQETQYFGPGTRLLVL.

V usage is TRBV7-8 and J usage is TRBJ2-7; D uncertain. Germline-derived CDR1 and CDR2 are SGHVS and FQNEAQ. V lost 4 bases and J lost 2, with 9 bases in between. This CDR3 region has 13 residues. CDR3 bases: TGTGCCAGCAGCTCTCGGACCACCTACGAGCAGTACTTC. Translating it yields CASSSRTTYEQYF.

This clone was observed a few times. This chain uses TRBV5-1 with TRBJ2-7; D unclear. This CDR3 is 11 amino acids long. Germline V gives CDR1 SGHRS, CDR2 YFSETQ. Trimming removed 0 bases at V and 4 bases at J, with 2 bases between. CDR3: CASSLGYEQYF. Written as DNA, the CDR3 is TGCGCCAGCAGCTTGGGGTACGAGCAGTACTTC.

V gene TRBV28 combines with J gene TRBJ1-2; D remains ambiguous. CDR1 and CDR2 from the germline V gene are MDHEN and SYDVKM. V was pared by 3 bases and J by 5 bases, with 7 bases between. The CDR3 covers 12 residues. CDR3: CASSLPFYGYTF. CDR3 DNA: TGTGCCAGCAGTTTGCCGTTTTATGGCTACACCTTC.

This chain connects TRBV27 to TRBJ2-3; 9 bases match TRBD1. The germline CDR1 and CDR2 sequences are MNHEY and SMNVEV (reference sequence). J lost 5 bases, V lost 5 bases, and 5 bases had no gene match. The CDR3 is 14 residues long. CDR3 protein: CASSLDRGEDTQYF. Here the CDR3 DNA reads TGTGCCAGCAGTCTCGACAGGGGGGAAGATACGCAGTATTTT.

The chain recombines TRBV7-8 with TRBJ2-1, with D possibly TRBD1 on 5 matching bases. Germline V gives CDR1 SGHVS, CDR2 FQNEAQ. Trimming shortened V by 3 bases and J by 8 bases, and 8 bases separated the two germline ends. The CDR3 is made up of 12 amino acids. The chain's CDR3 is CASSFRVDEQFF. The CDR3 bases are TGTGCCAGCAGCTTCAGGGTAGATGAGCAGTTCTTC.

The chain employs TRBV28 and TRBJ2-1; 8 nucleotides line up with TRBD1. CDR3 length: 19 amino acids. With V trimmed by 6 bases and J by 0 bases, 16 bases remained unmatched. Germline CDR1 reads MDHEN; CDR2 reads SYDVKM. The CDR3 loop is CASSETTGDGGSSYNEQFF. Written as DNA, the CDR3 is TGTGCCAGCAGCGAAACGACAGGGGACGGGGGTAGCTCCTACAATGAGCAGTTCTTC.